The sequence of this T cell receptor (beta chain) was determined in a study of beta chain features in type 1 diabetes. Findings and caveats of the study: Type 1 diabetes patients had moderately but significantly shorter TCRB CDR3s in all four CD4+ subsets. Among patients, naive, central memory and Treg TCRB repertoires appeared more similar than among healthy donors.

Of the isolated RNA, all was reverse transcribed, and so the sequenced material was expressed TCRB transcripts. About 3.6 million reads was the average for naive, central memory and regulatory T cell samples. TCRdb keeps only in-frame clones here, not all; method: immunoSEQ multiplex PCR. The sample yields nearly 700,000 clones, around 15% seen once. A heparinised blood draw that averaged around 0.12 L was obtained once from each donor. Over 95% purity was reached by all sorted populations. This CDR3 is 14 amino acids long. Germline trimming cut 6 bases from V and 8 bases from J; bases unmatched to any gene: 4. Germline V gene lookup returns CDR1 WSHSY and CDR2 SAAADI. Regarding this clone: Its antigen is as yet unknown.

The sequence came from a man younger than 35 with type 1 diabetes. J is TRBJ1-6 and V is TRBV10-2; TRBD1 agrees at 10 bases. Input material: naive CD4+ T cells from blood. Written as DNA, the CDR3 is TGCGCCAGCAGGACGGGACAGGGGTATTCACCCCTCCACTTT. The encoded protein is CASRTGQGYSPLHF.